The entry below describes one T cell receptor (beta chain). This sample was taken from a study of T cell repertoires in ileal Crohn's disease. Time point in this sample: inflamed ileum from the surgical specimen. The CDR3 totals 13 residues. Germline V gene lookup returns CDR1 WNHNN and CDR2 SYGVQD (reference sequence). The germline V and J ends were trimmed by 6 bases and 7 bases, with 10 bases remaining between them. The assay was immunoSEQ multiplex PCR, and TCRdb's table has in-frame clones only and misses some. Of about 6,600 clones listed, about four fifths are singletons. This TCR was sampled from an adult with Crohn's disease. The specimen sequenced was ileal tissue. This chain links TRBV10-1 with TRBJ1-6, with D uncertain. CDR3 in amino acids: CASRQTRNSPLHF. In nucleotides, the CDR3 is TGCGCCAGCAGACAAACCAGGAATTCACCCCTCCACTTT.